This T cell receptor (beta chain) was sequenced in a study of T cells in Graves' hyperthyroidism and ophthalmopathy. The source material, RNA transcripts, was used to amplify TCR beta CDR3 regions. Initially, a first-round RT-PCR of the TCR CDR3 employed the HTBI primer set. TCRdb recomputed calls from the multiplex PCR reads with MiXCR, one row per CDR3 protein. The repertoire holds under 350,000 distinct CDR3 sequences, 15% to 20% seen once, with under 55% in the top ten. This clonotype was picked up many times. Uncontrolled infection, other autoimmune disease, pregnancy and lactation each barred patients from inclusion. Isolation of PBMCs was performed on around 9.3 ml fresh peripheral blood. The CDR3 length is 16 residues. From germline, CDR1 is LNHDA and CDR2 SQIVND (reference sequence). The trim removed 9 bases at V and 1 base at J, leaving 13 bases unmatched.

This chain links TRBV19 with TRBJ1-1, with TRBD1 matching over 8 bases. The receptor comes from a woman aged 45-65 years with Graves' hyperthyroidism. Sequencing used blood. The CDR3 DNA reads TGTGCCAGCAGCTTCCTGACAGGGGCAAGGAACACTGAAGCTTTCTTT. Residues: CASSFLTGARNTEAFF.